Below, one T cell receptor beta chain is given with its context. Its antigen is currently unknown. These data are taken from a study of a mutant IDH1 vaccine in newly diagnosed glioma. Study context: Patients were started on vaccination 4-6 weeks after radiotherapy alone, or with temozolomide cycles. Beforehand, treatment had been radiotherapy, temozolomide, or both; the majority received both. Study outcomes and limitations: Top peripheral T cell clonotype shifts appeared unrelated to pseudoprogression. Evidence of vaccine-induced immune responses was documented in over 85% of patients.

Regarding time point: week 23, last vaccination. Each vaccine dose was 300 ug of mutant IDH1 20-mer peptide, with topical imiquimod. Germline lookup yields CDR1 SGHKS and CDR2 YYEKEE (reference sequence). There are 17 residues in the CDR3. J gave up 0 bases and V 5 bases, and 11 bases lay outside the gene matches. Here immunoSEQ multiplex PCR was the method, and the copy in TCRdb shows in-frame clones only, minus some. The sample gives over 45,000 clones, 80% of which show up once; around 6.2% is in the top ten. The chain recombines TRBV5-5 with TRBJ2-5; the match to TRBD2 covers 9 bases. The sequence was obtained from a man aged 35 to 55 with glioma. The sample was PBMCs, taken from a glioma patient whose treatment included an IDH1 peptide vaccine. CDR3 sequence: CASRALAGPSYQETQYF. DNA for the CDR3: TGTGCCAGCAGAGCGCTAGCGGGGCCATCGTACCAAGAGACCCAGTACTTC.